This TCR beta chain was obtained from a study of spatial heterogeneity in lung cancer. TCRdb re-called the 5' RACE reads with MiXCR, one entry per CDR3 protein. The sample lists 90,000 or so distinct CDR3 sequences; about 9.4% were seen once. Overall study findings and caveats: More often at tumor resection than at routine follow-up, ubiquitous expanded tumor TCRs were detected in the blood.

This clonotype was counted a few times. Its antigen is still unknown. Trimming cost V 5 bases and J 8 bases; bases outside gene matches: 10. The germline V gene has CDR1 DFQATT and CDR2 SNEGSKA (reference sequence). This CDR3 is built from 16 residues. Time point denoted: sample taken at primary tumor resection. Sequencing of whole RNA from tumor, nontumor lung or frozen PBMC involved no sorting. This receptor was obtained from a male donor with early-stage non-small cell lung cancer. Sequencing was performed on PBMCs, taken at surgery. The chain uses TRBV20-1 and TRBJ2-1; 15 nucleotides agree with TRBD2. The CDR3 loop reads CSARTSGGATSYEQFF. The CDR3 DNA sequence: TGCAGTGCTCGGACTAGCGGGGGGGCAACGTCCTATGAGCAGTTCTTC.